This T cell receptor beta chain was identified during a study of cytotoxic CD8 clonotypes in ibrutinib-treated CLL. Study-wide background: Results showed roughly 25 partial and 2 complete responses; following median approximately 73 months, roughly 14 remained remitted, about 12 advanced. Response samples were obtained once patients had received a median roughly 11 months of treatment, range 6 to 36. Study-wide results and limits: The study found public clonotypes uncommon, contracting or stable on treatment.

Using immunoSEQ multiplex PCR, the repertoire was profiled, and TCRdb retains in-frame clones only, with some absent. The sample holds some 76,000 clones; approximately 87% are singletons and the top ten take about 39%. Trimming stripped 4 bases from V and 5 bases from J, with 24 bases between. Germline loops: CDR1 MDHEN, CDR2 SYDVKM. This CDR3 has 17 amino acids. About this clone: The target antigen is unknown.

PBMCs that had been cryopreserved were the source of roughly 2 micrograms of genomic DNA for TCR beta libraries. The material sequenced was PBMCs, taken after 24 months of ibrutinib treatment. The chain carries TRBV28 and TRBJ2-7; unclear D gene. The clonotype was recovered from a human donor with chronic lymphocytic leukemia. CDR3 DNA: TGTGCCAGCAGTTCCCTTGGCCCCGGCTCAATTCATGACGAGCAGTACTTC. This sequence encodes CASSSLGPGSIHDEQYF. Looking up the rest from reference TRBV28 and TRBJ2-7 gives the full variable domain: DVKVTQSSRYLVKRTGEKVFLECVQDMDHENMFWYRQDPGLGLRLIYFSYDVKMKEKGDIPEGYSVSREKKERFSLILESASTNQTSMYLCASSSLGPGSIHDEQYFGPGTRLTVT.